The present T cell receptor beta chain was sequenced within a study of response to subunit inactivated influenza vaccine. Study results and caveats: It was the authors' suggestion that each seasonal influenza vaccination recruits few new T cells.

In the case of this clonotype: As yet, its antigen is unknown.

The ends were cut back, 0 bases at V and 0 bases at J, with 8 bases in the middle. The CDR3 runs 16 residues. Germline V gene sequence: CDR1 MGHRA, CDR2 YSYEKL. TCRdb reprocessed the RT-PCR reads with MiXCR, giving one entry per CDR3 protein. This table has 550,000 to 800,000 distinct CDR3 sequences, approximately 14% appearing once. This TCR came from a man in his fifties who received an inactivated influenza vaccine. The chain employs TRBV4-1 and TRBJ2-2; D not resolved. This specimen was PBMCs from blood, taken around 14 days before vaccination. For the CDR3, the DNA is TGCGCCAGCAGCCAAGAGTGGCGGACGAACACCGGGGAGCTGTTTTTT. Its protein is CASSQEWRTNTGELFF.